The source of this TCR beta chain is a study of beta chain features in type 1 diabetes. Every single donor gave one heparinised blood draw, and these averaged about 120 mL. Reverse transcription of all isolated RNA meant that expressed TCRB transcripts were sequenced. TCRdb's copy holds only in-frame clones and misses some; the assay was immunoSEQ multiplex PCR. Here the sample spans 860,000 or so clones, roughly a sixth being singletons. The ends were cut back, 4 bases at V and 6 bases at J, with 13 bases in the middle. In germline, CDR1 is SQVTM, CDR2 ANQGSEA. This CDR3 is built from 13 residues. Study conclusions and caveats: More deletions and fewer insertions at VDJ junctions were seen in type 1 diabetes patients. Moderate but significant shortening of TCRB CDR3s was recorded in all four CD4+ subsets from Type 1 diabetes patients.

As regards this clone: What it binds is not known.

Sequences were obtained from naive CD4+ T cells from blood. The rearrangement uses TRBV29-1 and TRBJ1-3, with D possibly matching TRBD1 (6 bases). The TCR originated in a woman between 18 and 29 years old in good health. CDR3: CSVGAGDENTIYF. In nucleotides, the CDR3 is TGCAGCGTTGGTGCAGGGGATGAAAACACCATATATTTT. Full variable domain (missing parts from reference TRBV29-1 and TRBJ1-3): SAVISQKPSRDICQRGTSLTIQCQVDSQVTMMFWYRQQPGQSLTLIATANQGSEATYESGFVIDKFPISRPNLTFSTLTVSNMSPEDSSIYLCSVGAGDENTIYFGEGSWLTVV.